These 30 T cell receptor beta chains were all obtained from the same sample, sequenced in a study of identical twins. From the 5' RACE reads, TCRdb called clonotypes with MiXCR, one entry per CDR3 protein. The sample contains approximately 1.8 million distinct CDR3 sequences, 32% of which appear only once. What was sequenced was cord blood. These receptors were taken from a newborn girl in good health.

The chain couples TRBV10-3 to TRBJ2-7; weak D call: TRBD1 (6 bases). Trimming left V 2 bases short and J 0 bases short, with 11 bases between. CDR3 length: 15 amino acids. The germline V gene has CDR1 ENHRY and CDR2 SYGVKD. CDR3 nucleotide sequence: TGTGCCATCAGTGAGCGGGACACCTTCTCCTACGAGCAGTACTTC. Residues: CAISERDTFSYEQYF.

The chain carries TRBV7-2 and TRBJ2-5; possible D gene TRBD2, 5 bases. Gene TRBJ2-7 matches the end of the DNA better, so the J call may be wrong. Germline assignment: CDR1 SGHTA and CDR2 FQGNSA. The CDR3 sequence is 16 residues long. CDR3 bases: TGTGCCAGCAGCTTAGGCCCCCGAGCGGCCCTCTACGAGCAGTACTTC. Its protein is CASSLGPRAALYEQYF.

This clonotype was recorded many times. The J gene is TRBJ2-3, the V gene TRBV10-3, with 7 bases aligning to TRBD2. This CDR3 spans 15 amino acids. CDR1 is ENHRY, CDR2 SYGVKD, per germline. With 5 bases clipped from V and 2 bases from J, the junction kept 7 bases outside the gene matches. The CDR3 nucleotides are TGTGCCATCAGTACGTCTAGCGGTTACACAGATACGCAGTATTTT. This encodes CAISTSSGYTDTQYF.

The chain has TRBV15 and TRBJ2-5, with TRBD2 as a possible D gene (5 bases). Trimming pared 5 bases from V and 5 bases from J, leaving 9 bases between. The CDR3 has 12 amino acids. CDR1 and CDR2 from the germline V gene are LNHNV and YYDKDF (reference sequence). CDR3 in DNA: TGTGCCACCAGCTTTGGCGGGGAGACCCAGTACTTC. As protein: CATSFGGETQYF.

Comment on this clonotype: Germline is not matched at one junction end, which may reflect a read error. The DNA of the CDR3 is TGTGCCAGCAGCTTAGGGGCAGAGAACTATGGCTGCACCTTC. Protein product: CASSLGAENYGCTF. The chain couples TRBV7-9 to TRBJ1-2; D remains unclear. In germline, CDR1 is SEHNR, CDR2 FQNEAQ (reference sequence). The CDR3 spans 14 residues.

This clonotype was seen only a few times. The chain recombines TRBV28 with TRBJ2-7, with a possible D match to TRBD1 (6 bases). Germline CDR1 reads MDHEN; CDR2 reads SYDVKM. The germline V and J ends were trimmed by 5 bases and 2 bases, with 13 bases remaining between them. This CDR3 contains 14 residues. In DNA form, the CDR3 reads TGTGCCAGCAGTCCCGGACAGAAACCCTACGAGCAGTACTTC. Its translation is CASSPGQKPYEQYF.

The chain carries TRBV29-1 and TRBJ2-5; D not resolved. CDR1 is SQVTM and CDR2 is ANQGSEA in the germline V gene. The germline V and J ends were trimmed by 7 bases and 4 bases, with 7 bases remaining between them. The CDR3 is made up of 10 amino acids. CDR3 amino acids: CSAEVETQYF. The CDR3 region has the DNA TGCAGCGCCGAGGTAGAGACCCAGTACTTC.

This chain joins TRBV19 and TRBJ2-4; D is unclear. In germline, CDR1 is LNHDA, CDR2 SQIVND (reference sequence). V was trimmed by 3 bases and J by 8 bases, leaving 11 bases between them. The CDR3 sequence is 13 residues long. CDR3 sequence reads: CASSMALEDIQYF. The CDR3 nucleotides are TGTGCCAGTAGTATGGCCCTAGAGGACATTCAGTACTTC.

This chain connects TRBV6-6 to TRBJ2-7, with a possible D match to TRBD2 (6 bases). Germline values: CDR1 MNHNY, CDR2 SVGAGI (reference sequence). The V and J ends lost 8 bases and 0 bases respectively, with 14 bases between them. The length of the CDR3 is 14 residues. CDR3 region: CASCREVSSYEQYF. CDR3 nucleotide sequence: TGTGCCAGCTGTAGGGAGGTCAGCTCCTACGAGCAGTACTTC.

The chain carries TRBV10-3 and TRBJ1-5; weak D call: TRBD1 (6 bases). Trimming took 0 bases from V and 3 from J, leaving 12 bases between them. The V gene's germline CDR1 is ENHRY and CDR2 SYGVKD. This CDR3 has 16 residues. The CDR3 DNA reads as TGTGCCATCAGTGAGTCGACTGGACAGTTCAATCAGCCCCAGCATTTT. This codes for CAISESTGQFNQPQHF.

This clonotype was seen a handful of times. The rearrangement uses TRBV6-1 and TRBJ2-1; D is ambiguous. This CDR3 spans 13 amino acids. Germline CDR1 and CDR2: MNHNS and SASEGT. V was pared by 3 bases and J by 8 bases, with 11 bases between. CDR3 residues: CASSEFGNDEQFF. The CDR3 nucleotides read TGTGCCAGCAGTGAGTTCGGCAACGATGAGCAGTTCTTC.

A few counts support this clonotype. The chain carries TRBV5-5 and TRBJ2-1, with 7 bases aligning to TRBD1. This CDR3 has 16 amino acids. The junction had 7 bases not matched to a gene; V was cut back by 4 bases and J by 0 bases. CDR1 and CDR2 (germline): SGHKS, YYEKEE (reference sequence). The CDR3, as DNA: TGTGCCAGCAGCCCGACAGGGTCGAGCTCCTACAATGAGCAGTTCTTC. This codes for CASSPTGSSSYNEQFF.

This clonotype was found a few times. The chain has TRBV28 and TRBJ2-1; 10 bases line up with TRBD1. The J segment lost 2 bases and the V segment lost 6 bases, leaving 4 bases of the junction unmatched. The CDR3 is made up of 15 amino acids. Germline V lookup: CDR1 MDHEN, CDR2 SYDVKM. CDR3 in DNA: TGTGCCAGCAGCTGGGGACAGGGGACCTACAATGAGCAGTTCTTC. Protein: CASSWGQGTYNEQFF.

The chain links TRBV5-1 to TRBJ2-1, with TRBD2 identical over 9 bases. This CDR3 has 15 residues. Germline-derived CDR1 and CDR2 are SGHRS and YFSETQ. J was trimmed by 3 bases and V by 2 bases; bases with no gene match: 3. CDR3 nucleotide sequence: TGCGCCAGCAGCTTCACTAGCGGGTACTACAATGAGCAGTTCTTC. Amino acids: CASSFTSGYYNEQFF. The full variable domain, its missing parts supplied by reference TRBV5-1 and TRBJ2-1, is KAGVTQTPRYLIKTRGQQVTLSCSPISGHRSVSWYQQTPGQGLQFLFEYFSETQRNKGNFPGRFSGRQFSNSRSEMNVSTLELGDSALYLCASSFTSGYYNEQFFGPGTRLTVL.

This chain connects TRBV20-1 to TRBJ2-3, with TRBD2 as a possible D gene (6 bases). With 3 bases removed from V and 1 base from J, the gap between germline ends came to 11 bases. Per the germline V gene, CDR1 is DFQATT and CDR2 is SNEGSKA (reference sequence). This CDR3 has 14 residues. The CDR3 DNA is TGCAGTGCTAGGGGACTGTTAGGCACAGATACGCAGTATTTT. Protein sequence: CSARGLLGTDTQYF.

This clonotype was observed a handful of times. The chain is built from TRBV4-1 and TRBJ2-7, with a tentative D call TRBD1 (5 bases). CDR3 length equals 14 residues. V was cut by 0 bases and J by 2 bases, with 8 bases left in between. CDR1 and CDR2 from the germline V gene are MGHRA and YSYEKL. The CDR3 DNA follows: TGCGCCAGCAGCCAAGATGCAGGGCCCTACGAGCAGTACTTC. Its translation is CASSQDAGPYEQYF.

This clonotype occurred a few times. The chain carries TRBV6-1 and TRBJ2-3; possible D gene TRBD2, 5 bases. Germline values: CDR1 MNHNS, CDR2 SASEGT. Trimming stripped 7 bases from V and 5 bases from J, with 16 bases between. The CDR3 covers 14 residues. CDR3 amino acids: CASTIAISLDTQYF. DNA of the CDR3: TGTGCCAGCACCATAGCGATATCCTTAGATACGCAGTATTTT.

This clonotype has more than one count but fewer than ten. V gene TRBV20-1 combines with J gene TRBJ1-2; tentative D call: TRBD1 (5 bases). From germline, CDR1 is DFQATT and CDR2 SNEGSKA (reference sequence). The CDR3 is 14 amino acids. The germline V and J ends were trimmed by 2 bases and 8 bases, with 18 bases remaining between them. CDR3 coding DNA: TGCAGTGCTAGACCGACGGGGGGTAATCCGGGCTACACCTTC. The encoded protein is CSARPTGGNPGYTF.

CDR3 amino acids: CASSLHSGLTTYEQYF. The CDR3 region has the DNA TGCGCCAGCAGCCTCCACTCGGGACTAACCACCTACGAGCAGTACTTC. The chain has TRBV5-1 and TRBJ2-7, with 7 nucleotides matching TRBD2. The CDR3 loop spans 16 amino acids. Trimming removed 4 bases from V and 2 bases from J; junction bases left unmatched: 12. Germline CDR1 SGHRS, CDR2 YFSETQ.

The chain joins TRBV5-1 to TRBJ2-7; D possibly corresponds to TRBD2 (6 bases). CDR3 size: 15 residues. The germline gives CDR1 SGHRS, CDR2 YFSETQ. Trimming pared 0 bases from V and 6 bases from J, leaving 16 bases between. CDR3 region: CASSLAPWTTLEQYF. CDR3 bases: TGCGCCAGCAGCTTGGCCCCCTGGACTACCCTCGAGCAGTACTTC.

The chain joins TRBV29-1 to TRBJ1-3, with 9 bases lining up with TRBD1. The CDR3 spans 14 residues. CDR1 SQVTM and CDR2 ANQGSEA come from the germline V gene. V shed 7 bases, J shed 3 bases, and the junction held 7 bases outside the gene matches. The CDR3 is CSAKQGASGNTIYF. The CDR3 DNA is TGCAGCGCAAAACAGGGGGCTAGTGGAAACACCATATATTTT.

This clonotype was counted only a few times. The chain links TRBV27 to TRBJ1-2; 8 nucleotides line up with TRBD1. Trimming removed 3 bases from V and 6 bases from J; junction bases left unmatched: 3. Germline CDR1 MNHEY, CDR2 SMNVEV (reference sequence). The CDR3 is made up of 13 amino acids. In nucleotides, the CDR3 is TGTGCCAGCAGTTTTTTGACAGGGGATGGCTACACCTTC. It codes for CASSFLTGDGYTF.

This chain joins TRBV13 and TRBJ2-5; D might be TRBD2 (6 bases). This CDR3 region has 13 residues. V was clipped by 2 bases and J by 9 bases, with 13 bases between them. Germline loops: CDR1 PRHDT, CDR2 FYEKMQ (reference sequence). This chain's CDR3 is CASSLRGSPAQYF. DNA of the CDR3: TGTGCCAGCAGCTTACGGGGGTCCCCCGCCCAGTACTTC.

This clonotype was counted only a few times. The chain couples TRBV11-2 to TRBJ2-5, with 12 bases fitting TRBD2. There are 17 residues in the CDR3. The germline CDR1 and CDR2 sequences are SGHAT and FQNNGV. With V trimmed by 5 bases and J by 2 bases, 9 bases remained unmatched. CDR3 sequence: CASSRTYGTSGQETQYF. The CDR3 DNA follows: TGTGCCAGCAGCCGAACATACGGGACTAGCGGGCAAGAGACCCAGTACTTC.

This chain's CDR3 is CASSDPSGNYGYTF. For the CDR3, the DNA is TGCGCCAGCAGCGATCCATCGGGTAACTATGGCTACACCTTC. The V gene is TRBV5-1, the J gene TRBJ1-2; D remains unclear. V lost 4 bases and J lost 1, with 11 bases in between. The CDR3 consists of 14 residues. The germline gives CDR1 SGHRS, CDR2 YFSETQ.

On this clonotype: An end of the junction does not agree with germline; a read error may underlie this. This chain uses TRBV3-1 with TRBJ1-1; D possibly corresponds to TRBD1 (6 bases). This CDR3 spans 15 amino acids. Looked up from germline, CDR1 is LGHDT and CDR2 is YNNKEL (reference sequence). The CDR3 sequence: CASSQGVTGNTEAFF. The CDR3 coding sequence is TGCGCCAGCAGCCAAGGGGTGACAGGGAACACTGAAGCTTTCTTT.

This chain connects TRBV20-1 to TRBJ2-7, with 7 bases lining up with TRBD1. Germline CDR1 and CDR2: DFQATT and SNEGSKA (reference sequence). The CDR3 has 16 residues. J gave up 0 bases and V 0 bases, and 8 bases lay outside the gene matches. The CDR3 loop reads CSAREGFRDSSYEQYF. The CDR3 DNA reads as TGCAGTGCTAGAGAGGGGTTTAGGGACAGCTCCTACGAGCAGTACTTC.

This clonotype appeared a few times. The chain recombines TRBV15 with TRBJ2-1, with no clear D. CDR1 LNHNV and CDR2 YYDKDF come from the germline V gene (reference sequence). V was cut by 0 bases and J by 2 bases, with 11 bases left in between. This CDR3 is built from 16 residues. In nucleotides, the CDR3 is TGTGCCACCAGCAGAGATCCAGGCTTTACCTACAATGAGCAGTTCTTC. Translated: CATSRDPGFTYNEQFF.

This clonotype came up once. At one end the junction does not follow the germline gene, possibly because of a read error. The chain joins TRBV5-6 to TRBJ2-3; either TRBD1 or TRBD2 may fit D (5 bases each). The CDR3 spans 16 residues. Germline V gives CDR1 SGHDT, CDR2 YYEEEE. The CDR3 nucleotides are TGTGCCAGCAGTTTGGGACCGGGGCCTAGCACAGATACGCAGTATTTT. Protein sequence: CASSLGPGPSTDTQYF.

The V call is TRBV10-3, the J call TRBJ2-1, with 11 bases aligning to TRBD2. Germline CDR1 ENHRY, CDR2 SYGVKD. The CDR3 runs to 14 residues. Trimming cost V 4 bases and J 6 bases; bases outside gene matches: 2. This CDR3 is CAISVGTSGNEQFF. The CDR3 region has the DNA TGTGCCATCAGTGTGGGGACTAGCGGCAATGAGCAGTTCTTC.